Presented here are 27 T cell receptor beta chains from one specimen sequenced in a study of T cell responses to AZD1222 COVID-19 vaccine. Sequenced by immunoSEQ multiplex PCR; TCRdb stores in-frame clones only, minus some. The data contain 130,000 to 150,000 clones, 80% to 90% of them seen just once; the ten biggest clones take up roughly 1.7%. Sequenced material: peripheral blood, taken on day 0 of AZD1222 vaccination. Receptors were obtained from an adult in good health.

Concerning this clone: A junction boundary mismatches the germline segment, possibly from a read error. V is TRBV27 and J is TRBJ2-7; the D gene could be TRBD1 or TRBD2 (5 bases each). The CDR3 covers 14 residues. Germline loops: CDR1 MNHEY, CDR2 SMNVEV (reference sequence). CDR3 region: CASSLGGASFEQYF. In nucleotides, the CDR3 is TGTGCCAGCAGTTTAGGGGGAGCTTCCTTCGAGCAGTACTTC.

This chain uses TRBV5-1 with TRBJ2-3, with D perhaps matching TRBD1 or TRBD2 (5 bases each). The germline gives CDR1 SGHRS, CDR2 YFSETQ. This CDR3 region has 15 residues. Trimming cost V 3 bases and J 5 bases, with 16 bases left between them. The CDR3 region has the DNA TGCGCCAGCAGCTCCGGGGCGGCCAAAGGAGATACGCAGTATTTT. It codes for CASSSGAAKGDTQYF.

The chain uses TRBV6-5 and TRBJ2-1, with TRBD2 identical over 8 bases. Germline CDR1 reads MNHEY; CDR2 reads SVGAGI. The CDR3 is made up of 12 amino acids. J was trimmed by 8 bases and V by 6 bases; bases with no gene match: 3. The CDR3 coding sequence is TGTGCCAGCAGGGGGACTAGAGATGAGCAGTTCTTC. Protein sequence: CASRGTRDEQFF.

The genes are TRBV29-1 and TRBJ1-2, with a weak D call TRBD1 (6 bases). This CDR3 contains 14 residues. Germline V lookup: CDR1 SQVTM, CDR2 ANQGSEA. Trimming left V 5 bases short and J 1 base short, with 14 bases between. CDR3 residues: CSVPGQAINYGYTF. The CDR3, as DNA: TGCAGCGTTCCGGGACAAGCCATTAACTATGGCTACACCTTC.

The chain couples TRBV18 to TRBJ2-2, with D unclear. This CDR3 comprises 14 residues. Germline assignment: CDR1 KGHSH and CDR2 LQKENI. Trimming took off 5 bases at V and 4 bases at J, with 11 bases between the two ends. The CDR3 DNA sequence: TGTGCCAGCTCAGGGGATCTTTTCACCGGGGAGCTGTTTTTT. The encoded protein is CASSGDLFTGELFF. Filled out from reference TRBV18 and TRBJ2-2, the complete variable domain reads NAGVMQNPRHLVRRRGQEARLRCSPMKGHSHVYWYRQLPEEGLKFMVYLQKENIIDESGMPKERFSAEFPKEGPSILRIQQVVRGDSAAYFCASSGDLFTGELFFGEGSRLTVL.

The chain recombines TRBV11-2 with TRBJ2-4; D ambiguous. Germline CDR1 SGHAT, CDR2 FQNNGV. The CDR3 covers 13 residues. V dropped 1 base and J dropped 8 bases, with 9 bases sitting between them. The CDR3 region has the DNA TGTGCCAGCAGCTTAGGAAGTAGGGACATTCAGTACTTC. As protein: CASSLGSRDIQYF.

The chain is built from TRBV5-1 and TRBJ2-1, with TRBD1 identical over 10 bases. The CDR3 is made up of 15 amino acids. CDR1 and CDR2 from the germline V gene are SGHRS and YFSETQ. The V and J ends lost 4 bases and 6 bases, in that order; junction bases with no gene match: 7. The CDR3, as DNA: TGCGCCAGCAGCCGGGGGACAGGGGTGGCCAATGAGCAGTTCTTC. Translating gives CASSRGTGVANEQFF. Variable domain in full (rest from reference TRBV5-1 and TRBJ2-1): KAGVTQTPRYLIKTRGQQVTLSCSPISGHRSVSWYQQTPGQGLQFLFEYFSETQRNKGNFPGRFSGRQFSNSRSEMNVSTLELGDSALYLCASSRGTGVANEQFFGPGTRLTVL.

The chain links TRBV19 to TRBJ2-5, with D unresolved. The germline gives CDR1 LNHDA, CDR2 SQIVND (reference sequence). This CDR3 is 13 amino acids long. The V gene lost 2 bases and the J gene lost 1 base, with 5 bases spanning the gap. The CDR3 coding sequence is TGTGCCAGTAGTATAACTGGCCAAGAGACCCAGTACTTC. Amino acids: CASSITGQETQYF.

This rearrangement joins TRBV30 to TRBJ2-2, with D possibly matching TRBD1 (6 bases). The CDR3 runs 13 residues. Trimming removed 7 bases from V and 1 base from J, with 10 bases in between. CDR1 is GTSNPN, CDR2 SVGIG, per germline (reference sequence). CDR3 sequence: CAFGQWNTGELFF. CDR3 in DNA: TGTGCCTTTGGACAGTGGAACACCGGGGAGCTGTTTTTT.

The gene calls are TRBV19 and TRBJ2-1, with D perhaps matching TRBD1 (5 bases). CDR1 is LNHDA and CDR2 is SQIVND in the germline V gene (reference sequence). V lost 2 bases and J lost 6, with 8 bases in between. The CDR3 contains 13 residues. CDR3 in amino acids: CASSIMDTNEQFF. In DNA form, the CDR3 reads TGTGCCAGTAGTATAATGGACACCAATGAGCAGTTCTTC.

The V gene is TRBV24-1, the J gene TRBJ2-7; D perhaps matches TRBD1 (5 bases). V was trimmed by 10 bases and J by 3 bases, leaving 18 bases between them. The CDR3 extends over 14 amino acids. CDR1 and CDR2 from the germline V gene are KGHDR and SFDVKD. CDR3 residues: CATIVQGAVYEQYF. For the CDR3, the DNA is TGTGCCACGATAGTCCAGGGCGCAGTCTACGAGCAGTACTTC.

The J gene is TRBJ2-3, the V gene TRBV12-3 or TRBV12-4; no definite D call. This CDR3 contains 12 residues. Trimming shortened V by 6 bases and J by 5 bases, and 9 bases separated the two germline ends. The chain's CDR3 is CASSRPQDTQYF. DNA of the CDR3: TGTGCCAGCAGCCGACCCCAAGATACGCAGTATTTT.

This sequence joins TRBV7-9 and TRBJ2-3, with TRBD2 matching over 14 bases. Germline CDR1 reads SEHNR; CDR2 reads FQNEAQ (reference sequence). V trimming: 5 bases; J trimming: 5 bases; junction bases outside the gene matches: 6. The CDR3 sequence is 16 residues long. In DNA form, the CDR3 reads TGTGCCAGCAGCCCAAGACTAGCGGGAGGGTTAGATACGCAGTATTTT. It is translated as CASSPRLAGGLDTQYF.

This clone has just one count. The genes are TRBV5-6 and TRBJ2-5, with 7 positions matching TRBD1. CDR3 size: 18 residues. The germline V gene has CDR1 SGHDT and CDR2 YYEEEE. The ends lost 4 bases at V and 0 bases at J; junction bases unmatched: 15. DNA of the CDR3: TGTGCCAGCAGCCCCCCTGTGATAACAGGGGAGTACCAAGAGACCCAGTACTTC. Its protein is CASSPPVITGEYQETQYF.

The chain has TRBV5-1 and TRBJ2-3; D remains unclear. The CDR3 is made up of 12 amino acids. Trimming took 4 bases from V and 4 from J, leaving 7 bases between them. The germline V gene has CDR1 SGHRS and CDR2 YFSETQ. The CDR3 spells CASSRYADTQYF. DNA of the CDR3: TGCGCCAGCAGCAGATACGCAGATACGCAGTATTTT.

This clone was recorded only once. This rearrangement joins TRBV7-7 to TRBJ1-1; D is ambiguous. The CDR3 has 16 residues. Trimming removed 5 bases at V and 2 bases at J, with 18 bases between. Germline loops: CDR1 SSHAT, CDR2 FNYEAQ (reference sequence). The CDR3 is CASSPYRTEINTEAFF. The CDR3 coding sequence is TGTGCCAGCAGCCCTTATAGGACCGAGATTAACACTGAAGCTTTCTTT.

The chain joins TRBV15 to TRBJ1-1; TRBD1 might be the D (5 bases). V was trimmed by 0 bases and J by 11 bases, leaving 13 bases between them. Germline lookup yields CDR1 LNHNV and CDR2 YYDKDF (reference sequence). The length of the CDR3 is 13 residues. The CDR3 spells CATSRDQAREAFF. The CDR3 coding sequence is TGTGCCACCAGCAGAGATCAGGCCAGGGAGGCTTTCTTT.

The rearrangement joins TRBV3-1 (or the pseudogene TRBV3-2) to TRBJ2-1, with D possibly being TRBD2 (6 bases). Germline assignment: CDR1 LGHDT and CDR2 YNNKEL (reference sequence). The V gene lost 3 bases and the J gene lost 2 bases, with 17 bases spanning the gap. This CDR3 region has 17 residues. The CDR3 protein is CASSQKLGGWTYNEQFF. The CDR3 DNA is TGTGCCAGCAGCCAGAAACTCGGAGGGTGGACCTACAATGAGCAGTTCTTC.

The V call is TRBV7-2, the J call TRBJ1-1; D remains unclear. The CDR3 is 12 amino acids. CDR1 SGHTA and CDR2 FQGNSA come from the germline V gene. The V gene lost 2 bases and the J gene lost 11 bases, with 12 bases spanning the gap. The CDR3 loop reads CASSLWGGRAFF. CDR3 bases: TGTGCCAGCAGCTTATGGGGAGGGAGGGCTTTCTTT.

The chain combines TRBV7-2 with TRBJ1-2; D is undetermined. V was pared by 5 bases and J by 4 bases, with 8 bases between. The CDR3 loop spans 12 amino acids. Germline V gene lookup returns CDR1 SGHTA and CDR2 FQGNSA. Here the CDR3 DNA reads TGTGCCAGCAGCGACGTCCGCTATGGCTACACCTTC. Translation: CASSDVRYGYTF.

CDR3 sequence reads: CASSQVREGSPLHF. CDR3 bases: TGCGCCAGCAGCCAAGTCAGGGAAGGTTCACCCCTCCACTTT. V gene TRBV4-1 combines with J gene TRBJ1-6, with D possibly matching TRBD1 (5 bases). CDR3 length: 14 residues. V lost 1 base, J lost 9 bases, and 10 bases lay in between. Germline loops: CDR1 MGHRA, CDR2 YSYEKL.

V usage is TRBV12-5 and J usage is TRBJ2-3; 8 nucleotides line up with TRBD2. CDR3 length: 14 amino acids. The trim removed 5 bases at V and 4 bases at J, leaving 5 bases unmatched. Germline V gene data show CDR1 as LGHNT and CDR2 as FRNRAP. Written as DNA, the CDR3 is TGTGCTAGTGGTGCGGGGGGTAGGGCAGATACGCAGTATTTT. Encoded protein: CASGAGGRADTQYF.

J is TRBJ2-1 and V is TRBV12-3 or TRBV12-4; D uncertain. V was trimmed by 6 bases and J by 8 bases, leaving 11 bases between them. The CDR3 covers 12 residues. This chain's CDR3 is CASSFVGYEQFF. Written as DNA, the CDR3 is TGTGCCAGCAGCTTTGTAGGGTATGAGCAGTTCTTC.

CDR3 amino acids: CALYTSGNTIYF. In DNA form, the CDR3 reads TGTGCCCTTTACACCTCTGGAAACACCATATATTTT. The chain links TRBV6-5 to TRBJ1-3, with no clear D. Germline CDR1 and CDR2: MNHEY and SVGAGI. The CDR3 has 12 residues. The V end lost 11 bases, the J end lost 0 bases, and 8 bases lay between the germline ends.

In DNA form, the CDR3 reads TGTGCCACCAGCAAGGCAGATACGCAGTATTTT. Amino acid sequence: CATSKADTQYF. The genes are TRBV24-1 and TRBJ2-3; D is unresolved. The V end was cut by 7 bases, the J end by 4 bases, with 5 bases between. Germline CDR1 reads KGHDR; CDR2 reads SFDVKD. The CDR3 sequence is 11 residues long.

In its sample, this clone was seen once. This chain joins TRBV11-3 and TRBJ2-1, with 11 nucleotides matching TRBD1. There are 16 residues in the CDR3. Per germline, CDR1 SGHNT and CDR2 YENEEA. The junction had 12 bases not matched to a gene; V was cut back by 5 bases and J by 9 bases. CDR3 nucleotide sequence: TGTGCCAGCAGCCCCGCGCCGGGACAGGGGGGGGGTGAGCAGTTCTTC. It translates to CASSPAPGQGGGEQFF.

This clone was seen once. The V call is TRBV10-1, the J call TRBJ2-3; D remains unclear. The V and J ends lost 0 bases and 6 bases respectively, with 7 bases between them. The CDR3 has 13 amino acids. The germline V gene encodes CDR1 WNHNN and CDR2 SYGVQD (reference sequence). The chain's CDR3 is CASSESSLDTQYF. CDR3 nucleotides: TGCGCCAGCAGTGAGTCATCGTTGGATACGCAGTATTTT.